These 10 T cell receptor beta chains share one sample of origin, sequenced in a study of cytomegalovirus exposure and HLA in healthy donors. It was with 60 Vbeta and 13 Jbeta primers that the PCR ran. TCRdb's table, derived via immunoSEQ multiplex PCR, lists solely in-frame clones and lacks some. The table shows over 75,000 clones, with 70% to 80% occurring only once. Sample: PBMCs. Receptors originate from a man aged 60 to 75 in good health and CMV-seropositive.

The chain links TRBV9 to TRBJ2-7; possibly TRBD1 for D (5 bases). Germline values: CDR1 SGDLS, CDR2 YYNGEE. Trimming cost V 2 bases and J 0 bases, with 9 bases left between them. The CDR3 length is 14 residues. The CDR3 region is CASSVSQVSYEQYF. CDR3 bases: TGTGCCAGCAGCGTGTCACAGGTCTCCTACGAGCAGTACTTC.

This clone was observed a few times. The chain combines TRBV28 with TRBJ2-5; D might be TRBD2 (6 bases). Germline CDR1 is MDHEN and CDR2 is SYDVKM. CDR3 length: 13 amino acids. V lost 10 bases to trimming and J lost 4 bases, with 16 bases between them. The CDR3 is CATRGSGRETQYF. In DNA, the CDR3 is TGTGCCACTAGAGGTAGCGGTCGAGAGACCCAGTACTTC.

This clone was counted once. The rearrangement uses TRBV11-2 and TRBJ2-5; TRBD1 is a possible D gene (6 bases). V lost 0 bases and J lost 5, with 19 bases in between. CDR1 and CDR2 (germline): SGHAT, FQNNGV. This CDR3 region has 17 residues. CDR3 sequence: CASSLDLGRGNRETQYF. In nucleotides, the CDR3 is TGTGCCAGCAGCTTAGATCTTGGCAGGGGTAACCGGGAGACCCAGTACTTC. Supplemented by reference TRBV11-2 and TRBJ2-5, the full variable domain reads EAGVAQSPRYKIIEKRQSVAFWCNPISGHATLYWYQQILGQGPKLLIQFQNNGVVDDSQLPKDRFSAERLKGVDSTLKIQPAKLEDSAVYLCASSLDLGRGNRETQYFGPGTRLLVL.

The rearrangement uses TRBV29-1 and TRBJ2-1; D unresolved. This CDR3 is 11 amino acids long. Germline CDR1 is SQVTM and CDR2 is ANQGSEA. With 6 bases removed from V and 3 bases from J, the gap between germline ends came to 6 bases. CDR3 sequence reads: CSVQNYNEQFF. CDR3 in DNA: TGCAGCGTCCAAAACTACAATGAGCAGTTCTTC.

The CDR3 here is CSALREDTQYF. DNA for the CDR3: TGCAGCGCTTTAAGGGAGGATACGCAGTATTTT. This chain connects TRBV20-1 to TRBJ2-3, with TRBD2 as a possible D gene (5 bases). The CDR3 length is 11 residues. Germline V CDR1 and CDR2: DFQATT, SNEGSKA (reference sequence).

The J gene is TRBJ1-2, the V gene TRBV7-9; D unresolved. This CDR3 comprises 13 residues. Per germline, CDR1 SEHNR and CDR2 FQNEAQ (reference sequence). Trimming removed 1 base from V and 4 bases from J, with 7 bases in between. Here the CDR3 reads CASSLGSTYGYTF. CDR3 in DNA: TGTGCCAGCAGCTTAGGGTCTACCTATGGCTACACCTTC.

This clone has a single count. The chain is built from TRBV7-9 and TRBJ2-1, with D possibly matching TRBD2 (5 bases). Germline lookup yields CDR1 SEHNR and CDR2 FQNEAQ (reference sequence). The CDR3 consists of 15 residues. The V end lost 8 bases, the J end lost 11 bases, and 25 bases lay between the germline ends. The CDR3: CASPLPPPSASQQFF. CDR3 DNA sequence: TGTGCCAGCCCGCTCCCCCCTCCCTCGGCTAGCCAGCAGTTCTTC. Using reference TRBV7-9 and TRBJ2-1 for the parts outside the CDR3, the full variable domain is DTGVSQNPRHKITKRGQNVTFRCDPISEHNRLYWYRQTLGQGPEFLTYFQNEAQLEKSRLLSDRFSAERPKGSFSTLEIQRTEQGDSAMYLCASPLPPPSASQQFFGPGTRLTVL.

The chain couples TRBV10-2 to TRBJ2-5, with 7 positions matching TRBD2. The J call could be wrong; TRBJ2-7 is a better fit for the DNA end. The CDR3 runs 13 residues. The germline gives CDR1 WSHSY, CDR2 SAAADI. This chain's CDR3 is CASSGTRDYEQYF. In DNA form, the CDR3 reads TGCGCCAGCAGTGGGACTAGGGACTACGAGCAGTACTTC.

The sample holds a few counts of this clone. This CDR3 is CASSTGGTSGYEQYF. For the CDR3, the DNA is TGTGCCAGCAGTACGGGCGGGACTAGCGGCTACGAGCAGTACTTC. V and J are TRBV6-6 and TRBJ2-7; 11 bases are a match to TRBD2. Losses at the gene ends were 5 bases for V and 3 bases for J; bases not matched to a gene: 6. Germline loops: CDR1 MNHNY, CDR2 SVGAGI (reference sequence). The CDR3 loop spans 15 amino acids.

CDR3 loop: CASSSLAGGHTDTQYF. CDR3 bases: TGTGCCAGCAGCTCTCTAGCGGGGGGGCATACAGATACGCAGTATTTT. V is TRBV7-3 and J is TRBJ2-3; 12 positions agree with TRBD2. V gave up 4 bases and J gave up 3 bases; unmatched junction bases: 5. Germline lookup yields CDR1 SGHTA and CDR2 FQGTGA. There are 16 residues in the CDR3.